This T cell receptor beta chain is from a study of T cells in localized non-small cell lung cancer. Notes on the study in general: Uninvolved adjacent lung had the highest recorded T cell clonality, with tumor below it. A median of roughly 50 of the top 100 tumor clones appeared in adjacent lung, which was paired and uninvolved.

As concerns this clone: Its specificity is not known.

Sequenced by immunoSEQ multiplex PCR; TCRdb stores in-frame clones only, minus some. The sample records 7,000 to 8,500 clones, 23% being singletons. The germline gives CDR1 MNHGY, CDR2 SAAAGT. This CDR3 comprises 16 residues. V lost 0 bases and J lost 5; bases outside the gene matches: 6. The gene calls are TRBV6-8 and TRBJ2-3; TRBD2 agrees at 9 bases. This TCR was sampled from a man aged 40 to 75 with stage III squamous cell lung carcinoma. The sample in question was lung tumor tissue, obtained before any cancer treatment. The chain's CDR3 is CASSYSPLAGRDTQYF. The CDR3 coding sequence is TGTGCCAGCAGTTACTCCCCCCTAGCGGGGAGAGATACGCAGTATTTT.